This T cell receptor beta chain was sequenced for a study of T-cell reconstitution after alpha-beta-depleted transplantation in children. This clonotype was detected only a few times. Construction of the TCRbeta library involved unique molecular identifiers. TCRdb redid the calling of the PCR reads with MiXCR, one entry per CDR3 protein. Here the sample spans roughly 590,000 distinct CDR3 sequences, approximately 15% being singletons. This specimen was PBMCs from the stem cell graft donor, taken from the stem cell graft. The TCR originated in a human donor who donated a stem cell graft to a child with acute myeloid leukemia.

CDR3 sequence: CASSYLAGELFF. The CDR3 DNA reads TGTGCCAGCAGTTACTTGGCCGGGGAGCTGTTTTTT. V is TRBV6-5 and J is TRBJ2-2; D is unclear. Per germline, CDR1 MNHEY and CDR2 SVGAGI. This CDR3 is built from 12 residues. V lost 1 base and J 6 bases, leaving 3 bases between the germline ends.